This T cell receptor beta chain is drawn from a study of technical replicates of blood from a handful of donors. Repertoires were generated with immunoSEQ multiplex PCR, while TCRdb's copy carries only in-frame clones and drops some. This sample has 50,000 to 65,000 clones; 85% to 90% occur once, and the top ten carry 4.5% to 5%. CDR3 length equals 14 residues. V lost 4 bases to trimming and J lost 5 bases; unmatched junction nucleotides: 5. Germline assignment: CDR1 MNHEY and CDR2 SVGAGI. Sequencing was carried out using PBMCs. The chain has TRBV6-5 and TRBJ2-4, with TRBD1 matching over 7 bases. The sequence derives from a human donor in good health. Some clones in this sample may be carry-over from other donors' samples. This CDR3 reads CASSFGQAQNIQYF. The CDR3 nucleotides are TGTGCCAGCAGTTTCGGACAGGCGCAAAACATTCAGTACTTC.